These T cell receptor beta chains were read from a single sample in a study of shared clonotypes between healthy human individuals. Some clones are missing from TCRdb's copy, which holds only in-frame ones; the method was immunoSEQ multiplex PCR. The profile shows 1.4 million to 1.5 million clones, 96% of them singletons. Input material: naive CD4+ T cells sorted from blood. These receptors all stem from a man aged 25-40 years in good health. CDR3s include the opening cysteine and the closing phenylalanine or tryptophan. A D gene is named only where the DNA matches it firmly. Size is omitted from some rows. Given values are once, few, many or a class for expanded clones.

clone size	V gene	J gene	D gene	CDR3 DNA	CDR3 protein
NA	TRBV7-3	TRBJ2-1	NA	TGTGCCAGCAGCTTAACTCCTATACCGGCCGAGAGCTCCTACAATGAGCAGTTCTTC	CASSLTPIPAESSYNEQFF
NA	TRBV7-2	TRBJ2-3	TRBD2	TGTGCCAGCAACCTAGCGGGAGTTCCGCAGTATTTT	CASNLAGVPQYF
NA	TRBV6-1	TRBJ2-1	TRBD1	TGTGCCATCTCCGGGACAGGGTTTTACAATGAGCAGTTCTTC	CAISGTGFYNEQFF
once	TRBV5-1	TRBJ2-5	NA	TGCGCCAGCAGCTTGGCGGAAAAAGAGACCCAGTACTTC	CASSLAEKETQYF
NA	TRBV9	TRBJ2-7	NA	TGTGCCAGCAGCGTACTCCCCGGGCCCGCCTACGAGCAGTACTTC	CASSVLPGPAYEQYF
NA	TRBV6-1	TRBJ2-7	TRBD1	TGTGCCAGCAGGTACCCGGGACAGGGGCGCGAGCAGTACTTC	CASRYPGQGREQYF
NA	TRBV2	TRBJ1-3	NA	TGTGCCAGCAGCGCCCGACTACGGGGGTCTGGAAACACCATATATTTT	CASSARLRGSGNTIYF
NA	TRBV2	TRBJ2-2	TRBD2	TGTGCCAGCAGTGGTAGGACTAGTTTTTCCGGGGAGCTGTTTTTT	CASSGRTSFSGELFF
NA	TRBV6-5	TRBJ2-5	NA	TGTGCCAGCAGACGGACAGTCGGAGAGACCCAGTACTTC	CASRRTVGETQYF
NA	TRBV6-6	TRBJ1-1	TRBD1	TGTGCCAGCAGCCCGGGACAGGGCACTGAAGCTTTCTTT	CASSPGQGTEAFF
NA	TRBV7-8	TRBJ2-2	NA	TGTGCCAGCAGCCGATACCCGACCGGGACGGGGGACACCGGGGAGCTGTTTTTT	CASSRYPTGTGDTGELFF